This T cell receptor (beta chain) is from a study of shared clonotypes between healthy human individuals. Study summary: Aged 18 to 49, the donors were two women and a few men. General observations from the study: Non-shared clonotypes displayed generation probabilities falling below those of clonotypes present in all four donors.

The ends lost 3 bases at V and 7 bases at J; junction bases unmatched: 21. Germline lookup yields CDR1 MDHEN and CDR2 SYDVKM. The CDR3 is made up of 22 amino acids. Turning to this clone: No antigen is known for it.

Authors' data handling: ImmunoSEQ junction-only sequences lacked quality scores, so their filtering differed. Clones were sequenced by immunoSEQ multiplex PCR, and TCRdb holds only the in-frame ones, with some missing. That table furnishes V, J and clone size, whereas the DNA furnished D and trimming. The sample holds roughly 2.2 million clones, just under 95% seen once. This TCR came from a young man in good health. Some clones in this sample may be carry-over from other donors' samples. This chain connects TRBV28 to TRBJ2-2; the match to TRBD2 covers 15 bases. Input material: naive CD4+ T cells from PBMCs. Indicated subset: CD45RA+ positively selected. CDR3 residues: CASSFDSRSWGTSGRKGGELFF. Written as DNA, the CDR3 is TGTGCCAGCAGTTTTGATTCTCGGAGTTGGGGGACTAGCGGGAGGAAGGGCGGGGAGCTGTTTTTT.